Below, 26 T cell receptor beta chains from the same sample are listed, as sequenced in a study of neoadjuvant anti-PD-1 for oral cavity cancer. The method was immunoSEQ multiplex PCR; TCRdb's version includes in-frame clones alone and lacks a portion of them. The sample records some 15,000 clones, 70% to 75% being singletons. The sequencing here drew on PBMCs, taken before nivolumab (anti-PD-1) treatment. The receptors here all came from a person between 40 and 80 years old with oral cavity squamous cell carcinoma.

This sequence joins TRBV10-2 and TRBJ2-7; TRBD1 is a possible D gene (5 bases). V dropped 2 bases and J dropped 9 bases, with 17 bases sitting between them. The CDR3 is made up of 14 amino acids. Germline values: CDR1 WSHSY, CDR2 SAAADI. The chain's CDR3 is CASSEGSGLSGQYF. The CDR3 DNA follows: TGCGCCAGCAGTGAGGGGTCAGGGTTAAGTGGGCAGTACTTC.

In this sample, this clone turned up a few times. The J gene is TRBJ1-1, the V gene TRBV28; D is unresolved. The CDR3 runs to 14 residues. Trimming took off 3 bases at V and 6 bases at J, with 14 bases between the two ends. CDR1 is MDHEN and CDR2 is SYDVKM in the germline V gene. DNA for the CDR3: TGTGCCAGCAGTTTGGTTCTCCGGTCGGCTGAAGCTTTCTTT. This sequence encodes CASSLVLRSAEAFF. The full variable domain, in which reference TRBV28 and TRBJ1-1 provide the parts outside the CDR3, is DVKVTQSSRYLVKRTGEKVFLECVQDMDHENMFWYRQDPGLGLRLIYFSYDVKMKEKGDIPEGYSVSREKKERFSLILESASTNQTSMYLCASSLVLRSAEAFFGQGTRLTVV.

The chain employs TRBV10-1 and TRBJ2-3; 7 nucleotides line up with TRBD1. Germline CDR1 reads WNHNN; CDR2 reads SYGVQD (reference sequence). The CDR3 has 16 amino acids. Trimming at V came to 6 bases and at J to 1 base, leaving 10 bases not matched to a gene. CDR3 sequence (DNA): TGCGCCAGCAGCCCCCCACTCGGGACAGGCACAGATACGCAGTATTTT. As protein: CASSPPLGTGTDTQYF.

The rearrangement links TRBV9 to TRBJ2-1; 10 nucleotides align to TRBD2. Germline V gene lookup returns CDR1 SGDLS and CDR2 YYNGEE. The CDR3 runs 17 residues. The V gene end was trimmed by 0 bases and the J gene end by 4 bases; junction bases not matched to a gene: 7. The CDR3 bases are TGTGCCAGCAGCGTAGAACGTTGGACTAGCGGTTACAATGAGCAGTTCTTC. Its protein product is CASSVERWTSGYNEQFF.

The chain carries TRBV9 and TRBJ2-3; D remains ambiguous. The V gene lost 4 bases and the J gene lost 4 bases, with 10 bases spanning the gap. The CDR3 totals 13 residues. CDR1 is SGDLS and CDR2 is YYNGEE in the germline V gene. Here the CDR3 reads CASSPGWPDTQYF. The CDR3 coding sequence is TGTGCCAGCAGCCCGGGTTGGCCAGATACGCAGTATTTT.

The gene calls are TRBV21-1 and TRBJ2-1; no check of the table's D call, TRBD1, against the DNA was made. TRBV21-1 represents a pseudogene. The CDR3 runs 16 residues. The CDR3 loop reads CASSNARPGWYNEQFF. The CDR3 DNA sequence: TGTGCCAGCAGCAACGCCCGGCCAGGGTGGTACAATGAGCAGTTCTTC.

The genes are TRBV30 and TRBJ1-5, with D unresolved. CDR1 is GTSNPN, CDR2 SVGIG, per germline (reference sequence). This CDR3 contains 13 residues. The V gene lost 2 bases and the J gene lost 1 base, with 6 bases spanning the gap. CDR3 coding DNA: TGTGCCTGGAGTCCCACGAGCAATCAGCCCCAGCATTTT. Translation gives CAWSPTSNQPQHF.

The chain combines TRBV12-5 with TRBJ1-2; D ambiguous. The CDR3 runs 13 residues. Trimming left V 2 bases short and J 2 bases short, with 6 bases between. In germline, CDR1 is LGHNT, CDR2 FRNRAP. The CDR3 bases are TGTGCTAGTGGTTTGAAGAAGAACTATGGCTACACCTTC. It encodes CASGLKKNYGYTF.

The chain couples TRBV27 to TRBJ1-6; D gene uncertain. Trimming shortened V by 3 bases and J by 7 bases, and 4 bases separated the two germline ends. Germline V gene data show CDR1 as MNHEY and CDR2 as SMNVEV (reference sequence). The CDR3 has 12 residues. In DNA, the CDR3 is TGTGCCAGCAGTTTTGAGAATTCACCCCTCCACTTT. Amino acids: CASSFENSPLHF.

This clone has more than one count but fewer than ten. This chain links TRBV2 with TRBJ1-1; TRBD1 aligns across 8 bases. The CDR3 is made up of 15 amino acids. Germline-derived CDR1 and CDR2 are SNHLY and FYNNEI. The V gene end was trimmed by 6 bases and the J gene end by 2 bases; junction bases not matched to a gene: 8. The CDR3 loop reads CASRLQGVGNTEAFF. The CDR3 DNA sequence: TGTGCCAGCAGACTACAGGGGGTAGGTAACACTGAAGCTTTCTTT. Together with reference TRBV2 and TRBJ1-1, the CDR3 gives the full variable domain: EPEVTQTPSHQVTQMGQEVILRCVPISNHLYFYWYRQILGQKVEFLVSFYNNEISEKSEIFDDQFSVERPDGSNFTLKIRSTKLEDSAMYFCASRLQGVGNTEAFFGQGTRLTVV.

This clone appeared a few times. The chain has TRBV2 and TRBJ2-7; tentatively, D is TRBD1 or TRBD2 (5 bases each). From germline, CDR1 is SNHLY and CDR2 FYNNEI. The CDR3 has 15 residues. Trimming stripped 10 bases from V and 0 bases from J, with 19 bases between. CDR3 nucleotide sequence: TGTGCCACCGATCGCCGGGACCGCAGCTCCTACGAGCAGTACTTC. It translates to CATDRRDRSSYEQYF.

This chain joins TRBV7-2 and TRBJ2-3, with 9 bases identical to TRBD1. V shed 4 bases, J shed 3 bases, and the junction held 8 bases outside the gene matches. Germline CDR1 is SGHTA and CDR2 is FQGNSA. The CDR3 sequence is 16 residues long. CDR3 sequence: CASSSTGTGSTDTQYF. DNA of the CDR3: TGTGCCAGCAGCTCAACCGGGACAGGGAGTACAGATACGCAGTATTTT. Complete variable domain (other parts from reference TRBV7-2 and TRBJ2-3): GAGVSQSPSNKVTEKGKDVELRCDPISGHTALYWYRQSLGQGLEFLIYFQGNSAPDKSGLPSDRFSAERTGGSVSTLTIQRTQQEDSAVYLCASSSTGTGSTDTQYFGPGTRLTVL.

In its sample, this clone was seen once. The J gene is TRBJ2-1, the V gene TRBV2; 8 nucleotides align to TRBD2. Losses at the gene ends were 7 bases for V and 4 bases for J; bases not matched to a gene: 9. The CDR3 covers 15 residues. Germline CDR1 SNHLY, CDR2 FYNNEI. The CDR3 DNA sequence: TGTGCCAGCACCATTTCAGCGGGAGAATACAATGAGCAGTTCTTC. As protein: CASTISAGEYNEQFF.

This chain uses TRBV19 with TRBJ1-1; TRBD1 aligns across 9 bases. This CDR3 spans 16 amino acids. The V segment lost 5 bases and the J segment 3 bases; nucleotides outside the gene matches: 10. Germline CDR1 LNHDA, CDR2 SQIVND (reference sequence). CDR3 DNA sequence: TGTGCCAGTAGTTTCACCTACAGGGGGCGGGACACTGAAGCTTTCTTT. Translation gives CASSFTYRGRDTEAFF.

The rearrangement joins TRBV30 to TRBJ1-4; a weak D match, TRBD1 (5 bases). The CDR3 loop spans 11 amino acids. CDR1 GTSNPN and CDR2 SVGIG come from the germline V gene (reference sequence). The V gene lost 1 base and the J gene lost 10 bases, with 7 bases spanning the gap. The chain's CDR3 is CAWSGRGKLFF. Here the CDR3 DNA reads TGTGCCTGGAGTGGGAGGGGAAAACTGTTTTTT.

The chain uses TRBV27 and TRBJ2-1, with 9 bases aligning to TRBD2. The CDR3 is 14 amino acids. V lost 8 bases and J lost 2; bases outside the gene matches: 4. The germline V gene encodes CDR1 MNHEY and CDR2 SMNVEV (reference sequence). The chain's CDR3 is CASCLAGTYNEQFF. The CDR3 DNA reads as TGTGCCAGCTGCCTAGCGGGAACCTACAATGAGCAGTTCTTC.

About this clone: Within the sample, other DNA sequences also encode this same CDR3. V is TRBV11-2 and J is TRBJ1-3; 7 bases are a match to TRBD1. This CDR3 is 15 amino acids long. The trim removed 3 bases at V and 3 bases at J, leaving 5 bases unmatched. CDR1 and CDR2 (germline): SGHAT, FQNNGV. For the CDR3, the DNA is TGTGCCAGCAGCTTTAGACAGGGAAGTGGAAACACCATATATTTT. It translates to CASSFRQGSGNTIYF.

The chain is built from TRBV19 and TRBJ1-2; D might be TRBD1 (5 bases). CDR3 length equals 14 residues. V gave up 8 bases and J gave up 5 bases, with 18 bases separating them. In germline, CDR1 is LNHDA, CDR2 SQIVND (reference sequence). The CDR3 sequence is CASVKGPSFYGYTF. CDR3 sequence (DNA): TGTGCCAGTGTAAAGGGGCCTAGTTTTTATGGCTACACCTTC. The full variable domain, its missing parts supplied by reference TRBV19 and TRBJ1-2, is DGGITQSPKYLFRKEGQNVTLSCEQNLNHDAMYWYRQDPGQGLRLIYYSQIVNDFQKGDIAEGYSVSREKKESFPLTVTSAQKNPTAFYLCASVKGPSFYGYTFGSGTRLTVV.

The chain employs TRBV5-6 and TRBJ2-2, with 8 bases that match TRBD2. The CDR3 runs 16 residues. Per the germline V gene, CDR1 is SGHDT and CDR2 is YYEEEE. The V segment lost 1 base and the J segment 2 bases; nucleotides outside the gene matches: 4. The CDR3 DNA is TGTGCCAGCAGCTTGCCTGCGGGGGGCAACACCGGGGAGCTGTTTTTT. Amino acid sequence: CASSLPAGGNTGELFF.

The rearrangement uses TRBV30 and TRBJ1-1; D not certain. The CDR3 is 11 amino acids. Trimming left V 4 bases short and J 3 bases short, with 6 bases between. Germline CDR1 and CDR2: GTSNPN and SVGIG (reference sequence). The CDR3 reads CAWTRDTEAFF. The DNA of the CDR3 is TGTGCCTGGACCCGGGACACTGAAGCTTTCTTT.

The J gene is TRBJ1-2, the V gene TRBV20-1; D is possibly TRBD1 (5 bases). Germline V gene data show CDR1 as DFQATT and CDR2 as SNEGSKA (reference sequence). The length of the CDR3 is 11 residues. Trimming took off 7 bases at V and 4 bases at J, with 10 bases between the two ends. For the CDR3, the DNA is TGCAGTGTGTCTGGGGGCTATGGCTACACCTTC. It specifies CSVSGGYGYTF.

Only a few counts were recorded for this clone. V usage is TRBV28 and J usage is TRBJ2-2; D may be TRBD2 (6 bases). The CDR3 sequence is 16 residues long. The germline gives CDR1 MDHEN, CDR2 SYDVKM. V dropped 4 bases and J dropped 5 bases, with 17 bases sitting between them. The CDR3 nucleotides are TGTGCCAGCAGTTCCTGGGCCTGGGGGGAAACCGGGGAGCTGTTTTTT. It translates to CASSSWAWGETGELFF.

J is TRBJ2-5 and V is TRBV30, with 7 bases aligning to TRBD2. V lost 3 bases to trimming and J lost 3 bases; unmatched junction nucleotides: 7. CDR3 length equals 14 residues. CDR1 and CDR2 from the germline V gene are GTSNPN and SVGIG (reference sequence). In DNA form, the CDR3 reads TGTGCCTGGAGAGCTAGCGGTCGAAAAGAGACCCAGTACTTC. As protein: CAWRASGRKETQYF.

This chain joins TRBV7-8 and TRBJ1-4; 8 bases map to TRBD1. V was clipped by 5 bases and J by 8 bases; unmatched bases: 7. Germline-derived CDR1 and CDR2 are SGHVS and FQNEAQ. CDR3 size: 14 residues. The CDR3 spells CASSPDRAGEKLFF. The CDR3 DNA reads TGTGCCAGCAGCCCGGACAGGGCAGGAGAAAAACTGTTTTTT.

This chain connects TRBV5-1 to TRBJ1-4, with D possibly matching TRBD1 (5 bases). V gave up 1 base and J gave up 5 bases, with 12 bases separating them. This CDR3 is built from 15 residues. Germline V lookup: CDR1 SGHRS, CDR2 YFSETQ. CDR3 nucleotide sequence: TGCGCCAGCAGCTTGAGGACACCTCGAAATGAAAAACTGTTTTTT. It is translated as CASSLRTPRNEKLFF.

This rearrangement joins TRBV6-5 to TRBJ2-7; no clear D. Germline V gene lookup returns CDR1 MNHEY and CDR2 SVGAGI. This CDR3 spans 15 amino acids. V shed 0 bases and J shed 7 bases, with 16 bases lying between them. The CDR3 sequence is CASSYSIGSSSEQYF. As DNA, the CDR3 is TGTGCCAGCAGTTACTCGATCGGCTCTTCGTCTGAGCAGTACTTC.